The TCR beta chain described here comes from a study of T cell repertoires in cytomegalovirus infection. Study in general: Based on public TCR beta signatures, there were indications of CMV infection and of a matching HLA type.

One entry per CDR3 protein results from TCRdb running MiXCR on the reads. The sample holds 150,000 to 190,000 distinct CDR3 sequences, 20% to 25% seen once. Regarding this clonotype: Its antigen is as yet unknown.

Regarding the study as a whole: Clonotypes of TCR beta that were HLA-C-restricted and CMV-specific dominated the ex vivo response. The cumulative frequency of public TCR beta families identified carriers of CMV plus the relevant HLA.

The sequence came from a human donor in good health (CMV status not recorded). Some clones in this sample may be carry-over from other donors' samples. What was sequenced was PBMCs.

The CDR3 loop reads CAVLAGVVADTQYF. The CDR3 region has the DNA TGTGCAGTTCTAGCGGGAGTCGTAGCAGATACGCAGTATTTT. This chain connects TRBV2 to TRBJ2-3; 10 bases are a match to TRBD2. Germline V gene data show CDR1 as SNHLY and CDR2 as FYNNEI. CDR3 length equals 14 residues.